The next 11 T cell receptor beta chains were all read from a single sample in a study of cytomegalovirus exposure and HLA in healthy donors. The PCR employed 60 Vbeta primers together with 13 Jbeta primers. TCRdb's copy holds only in-frame clones and misses some; the assay was immunoSEQ multiplex PCR. The sample lists 99,000 or so clones, 75% to 85% occurring once. Input material: PBMCs. The receptor source for this set is a male donor in good health and CMV-seropositive.

This clone appeared a single time. This rearrangement joins TRBV4-1 to TRBJ1-1; TRBD1 matches 8 bases. Germline V gives CDR1 MGHRA, CDR2 YSYEKL. Trimming at V came to 6 bases and at J to 0 bases, leaving 6 bases not matched to a gene. The CDR3 extends over 15 amino acids. CDR3 amino acids: CASSDDRGLNTEAFF. In nucleotides, the CDR3 is TGCGCCAGCAGTGATGACAGGGGATTGAACACTGAAGCTTTCTTT.

V is TRBV19 and J is TRBJ1-5; 7 bases align to TRBD1. Losses at the gene ends were 3 bases for V and 1 base for J; bases not matched to a gene: 6. The CDR3 loop spans 16 amino acids. Germline V gives CDR1 LNHDA, CDR2 SQIVND (reference sequence). The chain's CDR3 is CASSIRTGGSNQPQHF. In DNA, the CDR3 is TGTGCCAGTAGTATTAGGACAGGTGGGAGCAATCAGCCCCAGCATTTT.

The chain combines TRBV28 with TRBJ1-5; 10 bases align to TRBD1. Trimming took 4 bases from V and 0 from J; bases not matched to a gene: 6. The CDR3 extends over 17 amino acids. The germline V gene has CDR1 MDHEN and CDR2 SYDVKM. The CDR3 region is CASSSDRGGYSNQPQHF. For the CDR3, the DNA is TGTGCCAGCAGTTCGGACAGGGGGGGATATAGCAATCAGCCCCAGCATTTT.

The chain uses TRBV5-6 and TRBJ1-5; TRBD1 matches at 7 bases. CDR1 and CDR2 from the germline V gene are SGHDT and YYEEEE. J gave up 3 bases and V 3 bases, and 3 bases lay outside the gene matches. The CDR3 has 14 amino acids. The DNA for the CDR3 is TGTGCCAGCAGCTCGACAGGGCTCAATCAGCCCCAGCATTTT. Translated, it gives CASSSTGLNQPQHF.

The V call is TRBV4-2, the J call TRBJ2-7; the D is unclear. The V and J ends lost 0 bases and 7 bases respectively, with 16 bases between them. The germline gives CDR1 LGHNA, CDR2 YNFKEQ. The CDR3 totals 15 residues. The CDR3 loop reads CASSQDVSFPVEQYF. CDR3 bases: TGTGCCAGCAGCCAAGACGTTTCCTTCCCTGTAGAGCAGTACTTC.

This chain links TRBV9 with TRBJ1-6; D might be TRBD1 (5 bases). The CDR3 runs 15 residues. Trimming took 0 bases from V and 8 from J, leaving 12 bases between them. Germline V lookup: CDR1 SGDLS, CDR2 YYNGEE. DNA of the CDR3: TGTGCCAGCAGCGTAGCCCAGGGATGGGATTCACCCCTCCACTTT. It is translated as CASSVAQGWDSPLHF.

The rearrangement joins TRBV2 to TRBJ1-2; TRBD1 is a possible D gene (6 bases). Germline CDR1 and CDR2: SNHLY and FYNNEI. This CDR3 comprises 14 residues. Trimming cost V 6 bases and J 1 base, with 12 bases left between them. The CDR3 coding sequence is TGTGCCAGCAGAAGGGGGTTTCTTAACTATGGCTACACCTTC. It encodes CASRRGFLNYGYTF.

The chain joins TRBV7-8 to TRBJ1-1; D ambiguous. Germline lookup yields CDR1 SGHVS and CDR2 FQNEAQ. V dropped 2 bases and J dropped 4 bases, with 14 bases sitting between them. This CDR3 comprises 15 residues. In nucleotides, the CDR3 is TGTGCCAGCAGCTTATGGAGGGATCTGTCCACTGAAGCTTTCTTT. It specifies CASSLWRDLSTEAFF.

V gene TRBV6-5 combines with J gene TRBJ1-6; no clear D. The V and J ends lost 4 bases and 6 bases respectively, with 10 bases between them. This CDR3 is built from 14 residues. From germline, CDR1 is MNHEY and CDR2 SVGAGI. This CDR3 is CASSWQDFNSPLHF. In nucleotides, the CDR3 is TGTGCCAGCAGTTGGCAGGATTTTAATTCACCCCTCCACTTT.

The rearrangement uses TRBV29-1 and TRBJ1-2; 7 nucleotides match TRBD1. This CDR3 has 13 residues. Germline assignment: CDR1 SQVTM and CDR2 ANQGSEA. The ends lost 7 bases at V and 0 bases at J; junction bases unmatched: 5. The CDR3 loop is CSAGDSSNYGYTF. DNA of the CDR3: TGCAGCGCCGGGGACAGCTCTAACTATGGCTACACCTTC.

This chain uses TRBV18 with TRBJ1-6; 12 nucleotides match TRBD1. V was pared by 5 bases and J by 6 bases, with 14 bases of the junction left unmatched. In germline, CDR1 is KGHSH, CDR2 LQKENI. The CDR3 is made up of 19 amino acids. The CDR3 nucleotides read TGTGCCAGCTCATTGGCGTCCGGGACAGGGGGCCGGGGTAATTCACCCCTCCACTTT. It specifies CASSLASGTGGRGNSPLHF.